This TCR beta chain derives from a study of neurological immune-mediated disorders. Overall study results and limits: Subjects shared no identical expanded-clone CDR3 amino acid sequences, suggesting private TCR-beta repertoires in all groups.

TCRdb analysed the 5' RACE reads with MiXCR anew, one entry per CDR3 protein. The sample shows fewer than 60,000 distinct CDR3 sequences, 10% of them seen only once. About this clonotype: What it binds is not known. At one of its ends the junction is not consistent with the germline gene, which may arise from a read error.

Sequencing was done on a sample of PBMCs. This sequence originates from a man between 65 and 79 years old with HTLV-1-associated myelopathy (HAM/TSP).

CDR3 in DNA: TGTGCCATCAGCCCGTACATCTACACTGAAGCTTTCTTT. Its protein is CAISPYIYTEAFF. This rearrangement joins TRBV5-6 to TRBJ1-1; D is unclear. The V gene's germline CDR1 is SGHDT and CDR2 YYEEEE. This CDR3 has 13 residues.